This T cell receptor beta chain was captured by sequencing in a study of blood T cell repertoires in COVID-19. Study overall: The analysed material was cDNA or gDNA that came from T cells, B-cell-depleted T cells, or PBMCs.

The CDR3 is 16 residues long. The germline V and J ends were trimmed by 2 bases and 7 bases, with 18 bases remaining between them. CDR1 is MNHNS, CDR2 SASEGT, per germline. Original processing methods: Using reference gene primer amplification, nucleated cell counts were estimated. Assay: immunoSEQ multiplex PCR; the TCRdb copy retains only in-frame clones and omits some. V and J calls plus clone size are reproduced from that table; the DNA served to infer D and trimming. This sample has about 150,000 clones, with 84% found just once. Comment on this clone: This sample includes further DNA sequences coding for the same CDR3.

Sequenced sample: peripheral blood. V and J are TRBV6-1 and TRBJ1-3, with D maybe TRBD1 (6 bases). This clonotype was sampled from a human donor in a cohort sampled during active COVID-19. CDR3 sequence: CASSELGTGSGNTIYF. CDR3 sequence (DNA): TGTGCCAGCAGTGAATTGGGAACAGGGAGTGGTAACACCATATATTTT.